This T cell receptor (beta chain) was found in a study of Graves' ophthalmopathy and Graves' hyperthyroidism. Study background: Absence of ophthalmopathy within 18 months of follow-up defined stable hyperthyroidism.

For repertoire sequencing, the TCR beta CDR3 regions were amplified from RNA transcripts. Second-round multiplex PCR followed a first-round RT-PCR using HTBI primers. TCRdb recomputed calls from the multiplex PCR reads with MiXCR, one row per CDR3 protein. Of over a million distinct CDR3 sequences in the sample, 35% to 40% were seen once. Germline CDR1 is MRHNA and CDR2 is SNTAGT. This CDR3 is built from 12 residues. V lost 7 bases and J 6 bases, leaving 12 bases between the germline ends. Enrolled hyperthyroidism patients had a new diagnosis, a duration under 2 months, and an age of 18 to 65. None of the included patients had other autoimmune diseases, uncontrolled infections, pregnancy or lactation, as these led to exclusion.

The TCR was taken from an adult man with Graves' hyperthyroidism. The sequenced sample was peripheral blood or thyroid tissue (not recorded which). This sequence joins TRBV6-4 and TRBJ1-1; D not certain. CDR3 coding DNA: TGTGCCAGCAAGTACCCCGGCCCTGAAGCTTTCTTT. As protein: CASKYPGPEAFF.